The rows below give T cell receptor beta chains drawn from one sample of a study of CD8 T cells in Susac syndrome. TCRdb independently ran MiXCR on the immunoSEQ multiplex PCR reads; one entry per CDR3 protein. The sample carries fewer than 90,000 distinct CDR3 sequences, 80% to 95% recorded once. The sequencing sample was made of CD8+ T cells from PBMCs. Receptors were obtained from a human donor with Susac syndrome. Each CDR3 is given with its conserved first and last residue. The order of the fields is V gene, CDR3 length, clone size, J gene, D gene, CDR3 protein, CDR3 DNA. A D gene is named only where the DNA matches it firmly. Only part of the rows carry a size: once, few, many, or a class if the clone is expanded.

TRBV7-9	19	-	TRBJ2-7	TRBD2	CASSPGPSGRTSVSYEQYF	TGTGCCAGCAGCCCCGGTCCTAGCGGGAGGACCTCGGTCTCCTACGAGCAGTACTTC
TRBV6-6	16	-	TRBJ1-5	TRBD1	CASSSPGQGGNQPQHF	TGTGCCAGCAGTTCGCCGGGACAGGGGGGCAATCAGCCCCAGCATTTT
TRBV6-2/TRBV6-3	11	-	TRBJ2-7	-	CASTGFDEQYF	TGTGCCAGCACCGGGTTCGACGAGCAGTACTTC
TRBV25-1	13	-	TRBJ1-1	-	CASSDRGVTEAFF	TGTGCCAGCAGTGACAGGGGAGTTACTGAAGCTTTCTTT
TRBV30	13	-	TRBJ1-1	-	CAWRDGELPEAFF	TGTGCCTGGAGGGACGGAGAATTACCTGAAGCTTTCTTT
TRBV4-2	15	-	TRBJ1-5	-	CASSQESGDNQPQHF	TGTGCCAGCAGCCAAGAGAGTGGCGATAATCAGCCCCAGCATTTT
TRBV14	17	-	TRBJ2-3	TRBD1	CASSQTLGQTFTDTQYF	TGTGCCAGCAGCCAAACTTTGGGACAGACCTTCACAGATACGCAGTATTTT
TRBV27	16	-	TRBJ2-1	-	CASSLGGGLRYNEQFF	TGTGCCAGCAGTTTAGGAGGGGGTTTGCGCTACAATGAGCAGTTCTTC
TRBV5-1	11	-	TRBJ2-1	-	CASSLGVEQFF	TGCGCCAGCAGCTTGGGGGTTGAGCAGTTCTTC
TRBV2	12	-	TRBJ2-1	-	CASSKRYNEQFF	TGTGCCAGTTCGAAGAGATACAATGAGCAGTTCTTC
TRBV11-2	16	-	TRBJ2-1	TRBD2	CASSSLGLGGDNEQFF	TGTGCCAGCAGCTCCCTAGGTTTGGGAGGGGACAATGAGCAGTTCTTC
TRBV6-2/TRBV6-3	17	-	TRBJ1-1	TRBD1	CASSPAILTGRGTEAFF	TGTGCCAGCAGTCCCGCGATCCTGACAGGGCGGGGCACTGAAGCTTTCTTT
TRBV5-1	15	-	TRBJ2-1	TRBD2	CASSLGGTSYNEQFF	TGCGCCAGCAGCTTGGGGGGGACTAGCTACAATGAGCAGTTCTTC
TRBV5-5	13	-	TRBJ2-7	-	CASRPGNSYEQYF	TGTGCCAGCAGGCCAGGTAACTCCTACGAGCAGTACTTC
TRBV19	15	once	TRBJ2-1	-	CASSQGYGTYNEQFF	TGTGCCAGTAGCCAGGGATACGGGACCTACAATGAGCAGTTCTTC
TRBV24-1	14	once	TRBJ2-2	-	CATSDGLNTGELFF	TGTGCCACCAGTGACGGTCTGAACACCGGGGAGCTGTTTTTT
TRBV28	14	-	TRBJ1-5	TRBD1	CASRRMGTDQPQHF	TGTGCCAGCAGGCGAATGGGGACAGATCAGCCCCAGCATTTT
TRBV2	10	few	TRBJ2-1	-	CASSDGQCLF	TGTGCCAGCAGTGACGGACAGTGTCTCTTC
TRBV19	15	-	TRBJ1-2	TRBD1	CASSGRDRVYYGYTF	TGTGCCAGTAGTGGAAGGGACAGGGTATACTATGGCTACACCTTC
TRBV3-1	13	-	TRBJ1-1	-	CASSQGGNTEAFF	TGTGCCAGCAGCCAAGGGGGGAACACTGAAGCTTTCTTT
TRBV20-1	14	-	TRBJ1-1	TRBD1	CSARGGQGDTEAFF	TGCAGTGCTAGAGGTGGACAGGGCGATACTGAAGCTTTCTTT
TRBV27	16	once	TRBJ1-4	-	CASSPQTIATNEKLFF	TGTGCCAGCAGTCCCCAGACTATTGCAACTAATGAAAAACTGTTTTTT
TRBV7-2	17	-	TRBJ2-3	TRBD1	CASSSETGGAWTDTQYF	TGTGCCAGCAGCTCGGAGACAGGGGGCGCGTGGACAGATACGCAGTATTTT
TRBV7-8	14	-	TRBJ2-2	-	CASSLEWGPGELFF	TGTGCCAGCAGCTTAGAATGGGGGCCCGGGGAGCTGTTTTTT
TRBV5-6	14	-	TRBJ2-7	-	CASSLEGFTYEQYF	TGTGCCAGCAGCTTGGAGGGGTTCACCTACGAGCAGTACTTC
TRBV2	13	few	TRBJ1-1	-	CASRLTENTEAFF	TGTGCCAGCAGGTTGACAGAGAACACTGAAGCTTTCTTT
TRBV20-1	14	-	TRBJ2-3	-	CSAQPGFGTDTQYF	TGCAGTGCCCAACCCGGGTTTGGCACAGATACGCAGTATTTT
TRBV5-1	17	-	TRBJ2-3	-	CASSAIGGAANTDTQYF	TGCGCCAGCAGCGCGATAGGGGGGGCCGCCAACACAGATACGCAGTATTTT
TRBV5-6	16	-	TRBJ2-2	TRBD2	CASSLLTSLGGGELFF	TGTGCCAGCAGCTTGTTGACTAGCTTGGGAGGCGGGGAGCTGTTTTTT
TRBV20-1	14	-	TRBJ1-5	-	CSAYKDGGNQPQHF	TGCAGTGCGTATAAGGACGGCGGCAATCAGCCCCAGCATTTT
TRBV15	17	-	TRBJ2-2	TRBD2	CATSRGTAGGPTGELFF	TGTGCCACCAGCAGAGGGACAGCGGGAGGGCCGACCGGGGAGCTGTTTTTT
TRBV3-1	14	-	TRBJ1-1	-	CASSQDPANTEAFF	TGTGCCAGCAGCCAAGATCCAGCGAACACTGAAGCTTTCTTT
TRBV10-3	15	-	TRBJ2-1	TRBD1	CAISDPGQGNNEQFF	TGTGCCATCAGCGACCCGGGACAGGGGAACAATGAGCAGTTCTTC
TRBV11-2	12	-	TRBJ1-2	-	CASSLEHEGYTF	TGTGCCAGCAGCTTAGAACATGAGGGCTACACCTTC
TRBV28	15	-	TRBJ2-3	TRBD2	CASIPSGGEEDTQYF	TGTGCCAGCATCCCTAGCGGCGGAGAGGAAGATACGCAGTATTTT
TRBV7-9	15	-	TRBJ2-6	-	CASSLVDSGANVLTF	TGTGCCAGCAGCTTAGTGGACTCTGGGGCCAACGTCCTGACTTTC
TRBV18	15	-	TRBJ2-7	-	CASSPVSGSSYEQYF	TGTGCCAGCTCACCAGTTTCGGGCAGTTCCTACGAGCAGTACTTC
TRBV6-2/TRBV6-3	15	-	TRBJ2-3	TRBD2	CASRRLAGGTDTQYF	TGTGCCAGCAGAAGACTAGCGGGGGGGACAGATACGCAGTATTTT
TRBV7-2	14	-	TRBJ2-7	-	CASSSSGGPHEQYF	TGTGCCAGCAGCTCATCCGGGGGCCCCCACGAGCAGTACTTC
TRBV20-1	14	-	TRBJ2-3	-	CSARVGSSHGPQYF	TGCAGTGCTAGAGTCGGTAGCTCACATGGTCCGCAGTATTTT
TRBV20-1	16	-	TRBJ1-2	-	CSARDTQRDPNYGYTF	TGCAGTGCTAGGGACACTCAAAGAGACCCTAACTATGGCTACACCTTC
TRBV2	17	-	TRBJ2-5	TRBD2	CASSPGTSGSLQETQYF	TGTGCCAGCAGTCCAGGCACTAGCGGGAGTCTCCAGGAGACCCAGTACTTC
TRBV19	15	-	TRBJ2-7	TRBD1	CASSLRQGAAYEQYF	TGTGCCAGTAGTCTACGACAGGGGGCGGCCTACGAGCAGTACTTC
TRBV7-9	14	-	TRBJ1-4	-	CASSLGGVVEKLFF	TGTGCCAGCAGCTTAGGAGGGGTCGTAGAAAAACTGTTTTTT
TRBV13	14	-	TRBJ1-2	TRBD1	CASSEGQANYGYTF	TGTGCCAGCAGCGAGGGACAGGCTAACTATGGCTACACCTTC
TRBV12-3/TRBV12-4	15	-	TRBJ1-4	TRBD1	CASSLAGTGPEKLFF	TGTGCCAGCAGTTTAGCCGGGACAGGGCCCGAAAAACTGTTTTTT
TRBV5-1	20	-	TRBJ2-7	TRBD2	CASSPLSSGSHPRGAYEQYF	TGCGCCAGCAGCCCCCTCTCCAGCGGGAGTCACCCTAGAGGGGCCTACGAGCAGTACTTC
TRBV7-6	14	-	TRBJ1-1	-	CASSSGPSVPEAFF	TGTGCCAGCAGCTCGGGACCCTCGGTCCCTGAAGCTTTCTTT
TRBV20-1	14	-	TRBJ1-2	-	CSARDQGGGNGYTF	TGCAGTGCTAGAGATCAAGGGGGGGGGAATGGCTACACCTTC
TRBV7-9	19	-	TRBJ2-1	TRBD2	CASRYATSGGLSSPNEQFF	TGTGCCAGCAGATACGCGACTAGCGGGGGGCTCTCGTCCCCCAATGAGCAGTTCTTC
TRBV6-5	13	-	TRBJ2-2	-	CASSRKVGADLFF	TGTGCCAGCAGCCGAAAAGTGGGTGCAGATTTGTTTTTT
TRBV30	12	-	TRBJ2-1	-	CAWSGASPEQFF	TGTGCCTGGAGTGGGGCTAGTCCTGAGCAGTTCTTC
TRBV5-6	15	-	TRBJ2-1	-	CASSFFVSGLDEQFF	TGTGCCAGCAGCTTTTTCGTATCGGGCCTGGATGAGCAGTTCTTC
TRBV7-2	13	-	TRBJ2-5	-	CASSFRGWETQYF	TGTGCCAGCAGCTTTAGGGGTTGGGAGACCCAGTACTTC
TRBV28	15	-	TRBJ2-1	-	CASSFLERGYNEQFF	TGTGCCAGCAGTTTTCTCGAAAGGGGATACAATGAGCAGTTCTTC
TRBV7-9	17	-	TRBJ2-5	TRBD2	CASSSIPQRDRGETQYF	TGTGCCAGCAGCTCCATACCTCAGCGGGATAGGGGAGAGACCCAGTACTTC
TRBV7-2	17	-	TRBJ2-2	-	CASSPSVGGGETGELFF	TGTGCCAGCAGCCCTTCCGTAGGGGGGGGAGAAACCGGGGAGCTGTTTTTT